Included here is one T cell receptor beta chain sequence, with context. The source of the sample is a study of T cell responses to AZD1222 COVID-19 vaccine. Libraries were prepared by immunoSEQ multiplex PCR; TCRdb keeps only in-frame clonotypes and omits some of them. The repertoire holds 110,000 or so clones, with more than 70% as singletons. Both about-4-week and about-12-week second-dose recipients were combined. Germline V CDR1 and CDR2: LGHDT, YNNKEL (reference sequence). This CDR3 has 12 residues. V lost 1 base and J lost 6, with 6 bases in between. The chain combines TRBV3-1 (or the pseudogene TRBV3-2) with TRBJ1-2, with D hard to call. Sequencing used peripheral blood, obtained 28 days after the second AZD1222 dose. The sequence was collected from an adult who received the AZD1222 COVID-19 vaccine. This chain's CDR3 is CASSQGKDGYTF. CDR3 in DNA: TGTGCCAGCAGCCAAGGCAAGGATGGCTACACCTTC.